This T cell receptor beta chain was recorded in a study of cytomegalovirus exposure and HLA in healthy donors. The study's findings and limits: High specificity and sensitivity for cytomegalovirus status were reported for the classifier. Some TCR beta chains (roughly 160 of them) were listed as cytomegalovirus-associated.

A remark on this clone: The antigen remains unidentified.

The CDR3 is 14 residues long. The germline V gene has CDR1 MGHRA and CDR2 YSYEKL. With 1 base clipped from V and 3 bases from J, the junction kept 2 bases outside the gene matches. The primer mix had 60 Vbeta and 13 Jbeta primers. Profiling relied on immunoSEQ multiplex PCR, and the TCRdb table lists in-frame clones only, not all of them. This table has about 220,000 clones, roughly 84% appearing once. J is TRBJ1-2 and V is TRBV4-1; 7 positions match TRBD1. The material sequenced was PBMCs. This clonotype was obtained from a boy younger than 10 in good health and CMV-seronegative. As DNA, the CDR3 is TGCGCCAGCAGCCAAGTTGACAGGGACTATGGCTACACCTTC. It is translated as CASSQVDRDYGYTF.